This is a list of T cell receptor beta chains from one sample in a study of T cells after posttransplantation cyclophosphamide. Repertoires were generated with immunoSEQ multiplex PCR, while TCRdb's copy carries only in-frame clones and drops some. The sample gives over 20,000 clones, approximately 86% of which show up once; roughly 2.2% is in the top ten. This material consisted of PBMCs, taken 362 days after allogeneic stem cell transplant with calcineurin inhibitor and methotrexate. The receptors come from a female patient between 30 and 45 years old who received an allogeneic stem cell transplant from an unrelated donor, was CMV-positive, and had acute and chronic GVHD. The graft donor may account for some of the T cells. The CDR3 runs from the conserved cysteine through the conserved F or W. D genes are given only for firm matches. Rows give clone size only sometimes, using once, few, many, or a class for an expanded clone.

j_call d_call clone_size v_call cdr3_aa cdr3_nt
TRBJ2-1 TRBD2 once TRBV11-2 CASSSGTSSRPDYNEQFF TGTGCCAGCAGCTCAGGGACTAGCTCCAGGCCGGACTACAATGAGCAGTTCTTC
TRBJ1-3 - - TRBV10-1 CASLDNSGNTIYF TGCGCCAGCCTGGACAACTCTGGAAACACCATATATTTT
TRBJ1-5 - few TRBV19 CASNEGRQPQHF TGTGCCAGTAACGAGGGTCGGCAGCCCCAGCATTTT
TRBJ2-7 TRBD1 - TRBV4-1 CASSYGQGAYEQYF TGCGCCAGCAGCTATGGACAGGGGGCTTACGAGCAGTACTTC
TRBJ2-5 TRBD2 - TRBV5-4 CASSVEAGGETQYF TGTGCCAGCAGCGTCGAAGCGGGAGGGGAGACCCAGTACTTC
TRBJ2-7 TRBD2 - TRBV7-2 CASSPGSGPEQYF TGTGCCAGCAGCCCAGGTAGCGGGCCCGAGCAGTACTTC
TRBJ1-6 TRBD1 - TRBV30 CAWVDRLDSPLHF TGTGCCTGGGTGGACAGGCTGGACTCACCCCTCCACTTT
TRBJ2-3 - once TRBV11-2 CASSLGGPTDTQYF TGTGCCAGCAGCTTAGGGGGGCCCACAGATACGCAGTATTTT
TRBJ1-2 - - TRBV6-1 CASSDLLDGYTF TGTGCCAGCAGTGACCTTCTCGATGGCTACACCTTC
TRBJ1-2 - - TRBV6-4 CASRSVNMGGGRFGYTF TGTGCCAGCAGAAGTGTGAACATGGGGGGGGGAAGGTTTGGCTACACCTTC
TRBJ2-1 - - TRBV29-1 CSVEDGRDVTYNEQFF TGCAGCGTTGAAGATGGGCGGGACGTGACCTACAATGAGCAGTTCTTC
TRBJ2-1 - - TRBV5-1 CASSLQGSDNEQVF TGCGCCAGCAGCTTACAGGGTAGCGACAATGAGCAGGTCTTC
TRBJ1-2 TRBD1 - TRBV9 CASRQGQGEGYTF TGTGCCAGCAGACAGGGACAGGGTGAGGGCTACACCTTC
TRBJ2-7 - - TRBV21-1 CASSRREDEQYF TGTGCCAGCAGCAGAAGGGAGGACGAGCAGTACTTC
TRBJ2-1 TRBD2 - TRBV4-1 CASSQELAVYNEQFF TGCGCCAGCAGCCAAGAACTAGCGGTCTACAATGAGCAGTTCTTC
TRBJ2-5 TRBD2 - TRBV10-2 CASSERASGNRKTQYF TGCGCCAGCAGTGAGAGGGCTAGCGGGAACCGAAAGACCCAGTACTTC
TRBJ2-7 - - TRBV11-2 CASSFEHRFKILEQYF TGTGCCAGCAGCTTCGAGCACAGGTTCAAAATTCTAGAGCAGTACTTC
TRBJ2-6 - - TRBV6-5 CASRLQGSVLTF TGTGCCAGCAGATTACAGGGTAGCGTCCTGACTTTC
TRBJ2-4 - once TRBV15 CATSTPLEGGNIQYF TGTGCCACCAGCACCCCCCTTGAAGGGGGAAACATTCAGTACTTC
TRBJ1-1 - - TRBV27 CASTAGGLGTEAFF TGTGCCAGCACCGCGGGGGGGCTGGGAACTGAAGCTTTCTTT
TRBJ2-1 - - TRBV5-6 CASSLALEQFF TGTGCCAGCAGCTTGGCCCTGGAGCAGTTCTTC
TRBJ1-5 - - TRBV6-5 CASSEFGRGQHF TGTGCCAGCAGTGAATTTGGCCGGGGCCAGCATTTT
TRBJ2-7 - - TRBV4-3 CASSRTVQTYEQYF TGCGCCAGCAGTCGCACGGTTCAAACCTACGAGCAGTACTTC
TRBJ2-5 - - TRBV27 CASSPIETQYF TGTGCCAGCAGTCCAATAGAGACCCAGTACTTC
TRBJ1-2 TRBD1 - TRBV27 CASSLTGVNYGYTF TGTGCCAGCAGTCTGACAGGGGTTAACTATGGCTACACCTTC
TRBJ2-7 - - TRBV15 CATSRDLGPQNEQYF TGTGCCACCAGCAGAGATCTGGGGCCACAAAACGAGCAGTACTTC
TRBJ2-3 - once TRBV29-1 CSVEDPDGFEADTQYF TGCAGCGTTGAAGATCCCGATGGATTCGAGGCAGATACGCAGTATTTT
TRBJ2-1 - - TRBV7-3 CASEASPSSYNEQFF TGTGCCAGCGAGGCTAGCCCGAGCTCCTACAATGAGCAGTTCTTC
TRBJ1-1 - few TRBV10-2 CASIGGDHTEAFF TGCGCCAGCATTGGAGGGGACCACACTGAAGCTTTCTTT
TRBJ2-1 TRBD2 - TRBV30 CAWSRREGLWEQFF TGTGCCTGGAGTAGGCGGGAGGGCCTATGGGAGCAGTTCTTC
TRBJ1-3 - - TRBV30 CAWRIPQAGNTIYF TGTGCCTGGAGGATCCCACAGGCTGGAAACACCATATATTTT
TRBJ2-5 - - TRBV29-1 CSVPETVAETQYF TGCAGCGTTCCCGAGACAGTTGCCGAGACCCAGTACTTC
TRBJ1-1 - - TRBV19 CASSMPGRNTEAFF TGTGCCAGTAGTATGCCGGGGAGAAACACTGAAGCTTTCTTT
TRBJ1-2 TRBD1 few TRBV18 CASSPLLGQGAAGYGYTF TGTGCCAGCTCACCCCTCTTGGGACAGGGGGCTGCTGGCTATGGCTACACCTTC
TRBJ2-1 TRBD2 - TRBV7-9 CASSLAVQREGRGSFGQFF TGTGCCAGCAGCTTAGCGGTCCAGCGGGAGGGTCGGGGAAGCTTCGGGCAGTTCTTC
TRBJ1-5 - - TRBV28 CASSPRGPIDQPQHF TGTGCCAGCAGTCCCAGGGGCCCCATAGATCAGCCCCAGCATTTT
TRBJ1-4 - few TRBV7-9 CASSGSRGAEKLFF TGTGCCAGCAGCGGCTCTCGGGGGGCTGAAAAACTGTTTTTT
TRBJ2-1 TRBD1 - TRBV28 CASFFGQGSNEQFF TGTGCCAGTTTTTTCGGACAGGGAAGCAATGAGCAGTTCTTC
TRBJ2-6 - once TRBV15 CATSLEGSGANVLTF TGTGCCACCAGTTTGGAGGGATCTGGGGCCAACGTCCTGACTTTC
TRBJ2-7 TRBD1 - TRBV7-2 CASSLLRQGQHEQYF TGTGCCAGCAGCTTACTCCGACAGGGCCAGCACGAGCAGTACTTC
TRBJ2-3 TRBD2 - TRBV6-6 CASSGPGLAGEWHF TGTGCCAGCAGTGGTCCGGGACTAGCGGGGGAATGGCATTTT
TRBJ1-2 - - TRBV28 CASSFYAGPNYGYTF TGTGCCAGCAGTTTTTATGCGGGCCCAAACTATGGCTACACCTTC